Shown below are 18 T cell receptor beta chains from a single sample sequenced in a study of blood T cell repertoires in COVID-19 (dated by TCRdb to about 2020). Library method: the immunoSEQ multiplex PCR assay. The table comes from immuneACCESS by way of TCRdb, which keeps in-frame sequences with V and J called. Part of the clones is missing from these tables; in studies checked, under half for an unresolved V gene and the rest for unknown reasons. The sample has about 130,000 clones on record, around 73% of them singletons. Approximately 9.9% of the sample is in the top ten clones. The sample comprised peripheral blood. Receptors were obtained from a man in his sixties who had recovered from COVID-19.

In DNA form, the CDR3 reads TGTGCCAGCAGCCAAGGGGGATCGACAGCCGAAGCTTTCTTT. Residues: CASSQGGSTAEAFF. V gene TRBV4-2 combines with J gene TRBJ1-1, with D perhaps matching TRBD1 (5 bases). The CDR3 covers 14 residues. Deletions cut 1 base from V and 8 bases from J, with 14 bases between. CDR1 LGHNA and CDR2 YNFKEQ come from the germline V gene.

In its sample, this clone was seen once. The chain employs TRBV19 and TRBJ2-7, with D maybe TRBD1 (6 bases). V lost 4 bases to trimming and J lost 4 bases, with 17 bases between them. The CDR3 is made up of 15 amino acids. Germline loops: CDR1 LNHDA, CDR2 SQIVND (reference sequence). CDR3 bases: TGTGCCAGTAGTACTGGGGGCCAGGCGCCTTACGAGCAGTACTTC. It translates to CASSTGGQAPYEQYF.

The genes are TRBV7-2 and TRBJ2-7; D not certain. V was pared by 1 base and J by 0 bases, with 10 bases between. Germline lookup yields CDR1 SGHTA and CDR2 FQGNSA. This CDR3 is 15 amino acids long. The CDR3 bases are TGTGCCAGCAGCTTAGGGGCTGATGCCTCCTACGAGCAGTACTTC. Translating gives CASSLGADASYEQYF.

CDR3 region: CASSLEGVFGANVLTF. Here the CDR3 DNA reads TGTGCCAGCAGCTTAGAGGGGGTCTTTGGGGCCAACGTCCTGACTTTC. The chain links TRBV7-9 to TRBJ2-6; D might be TRBD1 (6 bases). The length of the CDR3 is 16 residues. V was cut by 1 base and J by 3 bases, with 10 bases left in between. Germline V lookup: CDR1 SEHNR, CDR2 FQNEAQ (reference sequence).

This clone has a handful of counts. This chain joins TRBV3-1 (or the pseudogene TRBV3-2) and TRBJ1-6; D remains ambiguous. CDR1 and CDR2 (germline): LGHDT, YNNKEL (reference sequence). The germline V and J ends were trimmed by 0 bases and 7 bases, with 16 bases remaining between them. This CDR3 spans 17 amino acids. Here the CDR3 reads CASSQDSEFGGNSPLHF. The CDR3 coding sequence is TGTGCCAGCAGCCAAGATTCAGAATTTGGAGGGAATTCACCCCTCCACTTT.

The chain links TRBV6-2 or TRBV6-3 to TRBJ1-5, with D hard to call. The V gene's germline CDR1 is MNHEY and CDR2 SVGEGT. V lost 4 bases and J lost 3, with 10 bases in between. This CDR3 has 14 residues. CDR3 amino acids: CASSFNSNNQPQHF. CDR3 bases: TGTGCCAGCAGTTTTAACAGCAACAATCAGCCCCAGCATTTT.

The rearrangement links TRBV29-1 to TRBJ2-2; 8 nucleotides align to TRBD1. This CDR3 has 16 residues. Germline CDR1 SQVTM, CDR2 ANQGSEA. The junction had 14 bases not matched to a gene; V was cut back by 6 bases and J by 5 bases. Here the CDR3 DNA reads TGCAGCGTCGCTGTTAGTGGGACAGGTGGGACCGGGGAGCTGTTTTTT. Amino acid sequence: CSVAVSGTGGTGELFF.

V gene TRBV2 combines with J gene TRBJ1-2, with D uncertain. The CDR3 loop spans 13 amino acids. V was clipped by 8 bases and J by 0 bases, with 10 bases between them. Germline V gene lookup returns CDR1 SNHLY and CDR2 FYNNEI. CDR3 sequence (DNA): TGTGCCAGCCTACTTCTTCCTAACTATGGCTACACCTTC. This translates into CASLLLPNYGYTF. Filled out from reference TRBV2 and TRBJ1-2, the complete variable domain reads EPEVTQTPSHQVTQMGQEVILRCVPISNHLYFYWYRQILGQKVEFLVSFYNNEISEKSEIFDDQFSVERPDGSNFTLKIRSTKLEDSAMYFCASLLLPNYGYTFGSGTRLTVV.

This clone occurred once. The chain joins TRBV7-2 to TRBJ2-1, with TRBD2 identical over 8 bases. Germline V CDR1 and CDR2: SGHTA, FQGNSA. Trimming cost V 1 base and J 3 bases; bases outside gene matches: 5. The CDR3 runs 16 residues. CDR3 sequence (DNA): TGTGCCAGCAGCTTAGTGGGCGGGGGGAACTACAATGAGCAGTTCTTC. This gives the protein CASSLVGGGNYNEQFF. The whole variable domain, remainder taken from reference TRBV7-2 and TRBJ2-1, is GAGVSQSPSNKVTEKGKDVELRCDPISGHTALYWYRQSLGQGLEFLIYFQGNSAPDKSGLPSDRFSAERTGGSVSTLTIQRTQQEDSAVYLCASSLVGGGNYNEQFFGPGTRLTVL.

The CDR3 region has the DNA TGCAGTGCAGGACAGGGCAAAACAGCTTTCTTT. Its translation is CSAGQGKTAFF. The chain has TRBV20-1 and TRBJ1-1; 8 nucleotides agree with TRBD1. CDR3 length: 11 amino acids. Trimming took 6 bases from V and 10 from J; bases not matched to a gene: 7. Looked up from germline, CDR1 is DFQATT and CDR2 is SNEGSKA (reference sequence).

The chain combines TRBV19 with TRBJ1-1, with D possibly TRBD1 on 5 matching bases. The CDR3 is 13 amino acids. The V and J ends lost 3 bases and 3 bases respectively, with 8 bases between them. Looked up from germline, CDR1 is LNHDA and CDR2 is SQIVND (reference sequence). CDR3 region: CASSMGGYTEAFF. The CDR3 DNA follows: TGTGCCAGTAGTATGGGGGGTTACACTGAAGCTTTCTTT.

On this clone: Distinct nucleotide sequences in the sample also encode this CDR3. CDR3 in DNA: TGCAGCGTTCCGGGACTAGCGGGAAATGAGCAGTTCTTC. Protein sequence: CSVPGLAGNEQFF. This chain joins TRBV29-1 and TRBJ2-1; 13 bases map to TRBD2. CDR1 and CDR2 from the germline V gene are SQVTM and ANQGSEA. Trimming removed 5 bases from V and 7 bases from J; junction bases left unmatched: 2. The CDR3 runs 13 residues.

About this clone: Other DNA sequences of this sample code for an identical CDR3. CDR3 sequence reads: CASSVLGSSYNEQFF. The CDR3 DNA is TGTGCCAGCAGCGTGCTGGGGAGCTCCTACAATGAGCAGTTCTTC. The J gene is TRBJ2-1, the V gene TRBV9; a weak D match, TRBD2 (5 bases). The V end lost 2 bases, the J end lost 0 bases, and 9 bases lay between the germline ends. This CDR3 comprises 15 residues. Germline V gives CDR1 SGDLS, CDR2 YYNGEE.

For the CDR3, the DNA is TGTGCCAGCAGCAGACCGGGACATATCTCCTACAATGAGCAGTTCTTC. Its translation: CASSRPGHISYNEQFF. The chain carries TRBV7-2 and TRBJ2-1; perhaps TRBD1 as D (6 bases). The CDR3 length is 16 residues. Germline loops: CDR1 SGHTA, CDR2 FQGNSA. Between the trimmed V and J ends, which lost 5 bases and 0 bases, there was a span of 14 bases.

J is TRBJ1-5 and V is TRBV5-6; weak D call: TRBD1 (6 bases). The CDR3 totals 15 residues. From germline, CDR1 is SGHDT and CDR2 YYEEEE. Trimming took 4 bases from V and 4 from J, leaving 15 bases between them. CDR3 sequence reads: CASSGPGAGNQPQHF. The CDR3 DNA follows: TGTGCCAGCAGCGGGCCAGGGGCAGGGAATCAGCCCCAGCATTTT.

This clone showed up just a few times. In DNA form, the CDR3 reads TGCGCCAGCAGCCAGCGGGGGTACGAGCAGTACTTC. Translation: CASSQRGYEQYF. This chain links TRBV5-1 with TRBJ2-7, with 8 nucleotides matching TRBD2. This CDR3 has 12 amino acids. V dropped 4 bases and J dropped 4; count of bases not matched to a gene: 1. CDR1 and CDR2 (germline): SGHRS, YFSETQ.

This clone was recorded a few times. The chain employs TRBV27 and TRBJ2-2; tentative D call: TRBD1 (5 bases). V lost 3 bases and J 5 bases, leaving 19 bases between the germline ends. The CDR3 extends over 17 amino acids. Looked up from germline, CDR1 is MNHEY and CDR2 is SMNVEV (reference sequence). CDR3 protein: CASSFGRGKVWTGELFF. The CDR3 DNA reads TGTGCCAGCAGTTTTGGTAGGGGAAAAGTCTGGACCGGGGAGCTGTTTTTT.

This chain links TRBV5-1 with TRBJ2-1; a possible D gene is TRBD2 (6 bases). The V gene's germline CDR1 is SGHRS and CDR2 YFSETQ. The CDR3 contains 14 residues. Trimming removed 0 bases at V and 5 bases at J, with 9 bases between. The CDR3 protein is CASSLVGSDNEQFF. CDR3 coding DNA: TGCGCCAGCAGCTTGGTCGGGAGCGACAATGAGCAGTTCTTC. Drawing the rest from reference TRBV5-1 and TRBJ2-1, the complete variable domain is KAGVTQTPRYLIKTRGQQVTLSCSPISGHRSVSWYQQTPGQGLQFLFEYFSETQRNKGNFPGRFSGRQFSNSRSEMNVSTLELGDSALYLCASSLVGSDNEQFFGPGTRLTVL.